A single sample gave rise to the 2 T cell receptor beta chains below, sequenced in a study of early T cells in non-severe SARS-CoV-2 infection. TCRdb fed the 5' RACE reads into MiXCR, producing one record per CDR3 protein. This table holds over 70,000 distinct CDR3 sequences, approximately 15% found once. What was sequenced was whole blood. These receptors were taken from an adult who was a healthcare worker with PCR-confirmed SARS-CoV-2 infection or an uninfected control (not recorded which).

This clonotype was counted a few times. The chain uses TRBV7-2 and TRBJ1-1; D remains ambiguous. The germline V gene encodes CDR1 SGHTA and CDR2 FQGNSA. V was trimmed by 5 bases and J by 4 bases, leaving 8 bases between them. The CDR3 contains 12 residues. CDR3 in amino acids: CASSPRSTEAFF. For the CDR3, the DNA is TGTGCCAGCAGCCCGAGGAGCACTGAAGCTTTCTTT.

This clonotype was counted a few times. The V and J genes are TRBV15 and TRBJ2-1, with TRBD2 matching 10 bases. This CDR3 contains 16 residues. With 0 bases clipped from V and 5 bases from J, the junction kept 4 bases outside the gene matches. Germline lookup yields CDR1 LNHNV and CDR2 YYDKDF (reference sequence). CDR3 in amino acids: CATSRDLGLANNEQFF. For the CDR3, the DNA is TGTGCCACCAGCAGAGATTTGGGACTAGCGAACAATGAGCAGTTCTTC.